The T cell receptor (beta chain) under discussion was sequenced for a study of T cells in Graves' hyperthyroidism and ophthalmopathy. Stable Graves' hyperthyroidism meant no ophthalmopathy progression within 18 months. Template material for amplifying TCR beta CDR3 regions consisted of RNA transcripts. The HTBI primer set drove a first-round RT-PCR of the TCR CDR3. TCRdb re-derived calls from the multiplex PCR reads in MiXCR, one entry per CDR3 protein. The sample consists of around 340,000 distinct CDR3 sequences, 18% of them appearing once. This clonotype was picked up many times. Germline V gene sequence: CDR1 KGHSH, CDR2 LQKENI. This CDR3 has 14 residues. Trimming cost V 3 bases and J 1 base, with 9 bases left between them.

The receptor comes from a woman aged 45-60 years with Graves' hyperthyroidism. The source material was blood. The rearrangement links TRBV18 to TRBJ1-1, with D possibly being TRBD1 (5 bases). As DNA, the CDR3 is TGTGCCAGCTCACCCCAGACAGAGAACACTGAAGCTTTCTTT. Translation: CASSPQTENTEAFF.